The source of this T cell receptor (beta chain) is a study of shared T cell receptors in the human thymus. TCRdb's table, derived via immunoSEQ multiplex PCR, lists solely in-frame clones and lacks some. This table holds hundreds of thousands of clones, around 87% found once. CDR1 SGHRS and CDR2 YFSETQ come from the germline V gene. J gave up 4 bases and V 5 bases, and 7 bases lay outside the gene matches. The CDR3 runs to 14 residues. The sample was also reused in another study, on human thymus T cells. This second study says: Immunologically healthy infants in Finland undergoing congenital heart defect surgery were the donors. Thymus was obtained from resections taken during corrective heart surgery. Gene usage (both V and J) appeared biased in thymic and blood repertoires. Thymic repertoires of unrelated individuals were reported in related research to overlap highly.

This rearrangement joins TRBV5-1 to TRBJ1-2; TRBD1 matches at 8 bases. Sequenced sample: thymocytes. The TCR originated in a boy under three years old with a congenital heart defect. Here the CDR3 reads CASRPDRGSYGYTF. CDR3 in DNA: TGCGCCAGCAGGCCAGACAGGGGTTCCTATGGCTACACCTTC.